Sequencing of this T cell receptor (beta chain) was carried out in a study of beta chain features in type 1 diabetes. Study-wide findings and caveats: In all four CD4+ subsets, TCRB CDR3 length was significantly, moderately reduced in type 1 diabetes.

Over 95% purity was reached by all sorted populations. Sequenced material consisted of expressed TCRB transcripts (all of the isolated RNA was reverse transcribed). Using immunoSEQ multiplex PCR, the repertoire was profiled, and TCRdb retains in-frame clones only, with some absent. The sample carries about 700,000 clones, around 15% recorded once. In regard to this clone: Its antigen is unidentified.

The sequence came from a man aged 18-30 years with type 1 diabetes. The sequencing sample was made of naive CD4+ T cells from blood.

CDR3 residues: CASSLAPRGYNEQFF. CDR3 in DNA: TGTGCCAGCAGCTTAGCGCCTAGAGGCTACAATGAGCAGTTCTTC. This chain uses TRBV7-9 with TRBJ2-1, with D unresolved. Germline loops: CDR1 SEHNR, CDR2 FQNEAQ (reference sequence). V dropped 0 bases and J dropped 3 bases, with 9 bases sitting between them. The CDR3 runs 15 residues.